This T cell receptor beta chain was identified during a study of T cell changes during pregnancy in multiple sclerosis. Data came from immunoSEQ multiplex PCR; TCRdb stores just in-frame clones and leaves some out. Of roughly 110,000 clones listed, 91% are singletons. The germline CDR1 and CDR2 sequences are SGHTA and FQGNSA. V was cut by 6 bases and J by 2 bases, with 20 bases left in between. The CDR3 spans 16 residues. This sample comprised peripheral blood, obtained before pregnancy. V and J are TRBV7-2 and TRBJ2-7; D perhaps matches TRBD2 (5 bases). The sequence was obtained from a female donor with multiple sclerosis, enrolled in a pregnancy study. CDR3 in amino acids: CASSRSSGESPYEQYF. The CDR3, as DNA: TGTGCCAGCAGTCGCTCAAGCGGTGAGTCTCCCTACGAGCAGTACTTC.